This T cell receptor (beta chain) was sequenced during a study of cytomegalovirus exposure and HLA in healthy donors. Comments on this clone: The antigen is unknown.

The PCR contained 60 Vbeta and 13 Jbeta primers. Sequenced by immunoSEQ multiplex PCR; TCRdb stores in-frame clones only, minus some. Among 250,000 to 350,000 clones listed, roughly 85% were seen once. Study findings and constraints: Researchers reported that three CMV-associated chains were confirmed in vitro as CMV antigen-specific. Highly shared variants forming one cluster were likely a sequencing artifact.

The sequence was collected from a man in his forties or fifties in good health and CMV-seropositive. Sequencing used PBMCs.

This CDR3 is CASSTGGYEQYF. In DNA, the CDR3 is TGTGCCAGCAGCACAGGGGGCTACGAGCAGTACTTC. The rearrangement uses TRBV6-5 and TRBJ2-7; 8 bases are shared with TRBD1. The CDR3 has 12 residues. V was pared by 6 bases and J by 3 bases, with 1 base of the junction left unmatched. The germline CDR1 and CDR2 sequences are MNHEY and SVGAGI.